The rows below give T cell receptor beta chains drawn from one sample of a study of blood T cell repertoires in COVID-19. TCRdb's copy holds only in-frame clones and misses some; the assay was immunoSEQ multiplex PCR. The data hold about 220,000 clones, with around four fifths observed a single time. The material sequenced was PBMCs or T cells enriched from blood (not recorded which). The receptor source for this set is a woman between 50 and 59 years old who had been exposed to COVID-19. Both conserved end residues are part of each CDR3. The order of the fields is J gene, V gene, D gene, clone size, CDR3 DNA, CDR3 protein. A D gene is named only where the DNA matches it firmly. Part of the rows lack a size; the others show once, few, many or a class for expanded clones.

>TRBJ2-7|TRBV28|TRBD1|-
TGTGCCAGCAGCCCGGGACAGGGGGCTAAAGAGCAGTACTTC
CASSPGQGAKEQYF
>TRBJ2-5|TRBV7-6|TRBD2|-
TGTGCCAGCAGCTTGACTAGCGGGGGGCCACCAGGGGCCCAGTACTTC
CASSLTSGGPPGAQYF
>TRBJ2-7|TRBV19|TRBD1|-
TGTGCCAGTAGCCGGGACAGGGGACGCGAGCAGTACTTC
CASSRDRGREQYF
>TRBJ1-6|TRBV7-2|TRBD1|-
TGTGCCAGCAGCTGGAGACAGGGGAGCTCCTATAATTCACCCCTCCACTTT
CASSWRQGSSYNSPLHF
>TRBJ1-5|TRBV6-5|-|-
TGTGCCAGCAGTTCCACCACCGGTCAAAATCAGCCCCAGCATTTT
CASSSTTGQNQPQHF
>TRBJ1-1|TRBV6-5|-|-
TGTGCCAGCAGTCTCGGCCCCGCGGAGGCTTTCTTT
CASSLGPAEAFF
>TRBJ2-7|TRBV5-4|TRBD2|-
TGTGCCAGCAGCTCCCCAGGGAGGGGCGAGCAGTACTTC
CASSSPGRGEQYF
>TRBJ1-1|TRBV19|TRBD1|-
TGTGCCAGTAGTCGACAGGGAGACACTGAAGCTTTCTTT
CASSRQGDTEAFF
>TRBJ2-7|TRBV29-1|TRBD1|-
TGCAGCGTGCGACAGGGGAACTACGAGCAGTACTTC
CSVRQGNYEQYF
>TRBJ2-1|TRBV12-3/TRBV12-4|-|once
TGTGCCAGCAGTTTTCCAGGCTACAATGAGCAGTTCTTC
CASSFPGYNEQFF
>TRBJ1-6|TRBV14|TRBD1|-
TGTGCCAGCAGCCTACAGGGGGTTGGTTCACCCCTCCACTTT
CASSLQGVGSPLHF
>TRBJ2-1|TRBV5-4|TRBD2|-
TGTGCCAGCAGCGTCGATAGCGGGGGTGCGAATGAGCAGTTCTTC
CASSVDSGGANEQFF
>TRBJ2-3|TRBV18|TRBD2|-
TGTGCCAGCTCACCCGGTAGCGGGGGAGGCACAGATACGCAGTATTTT
CASSPGSGGGTDTQYF
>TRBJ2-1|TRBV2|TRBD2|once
TGTGCCAGCAGTGAGCAGCGGGGGATCTACAATGAGCAGTTCTTC
CASSEQRGIYNEQFF
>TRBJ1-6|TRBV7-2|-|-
TGTGCCAGCAGCTTAGTTCTGGGGCCCCCCAACACGGGCCTCCACTTT
CASSLVLGPPNTGLHF
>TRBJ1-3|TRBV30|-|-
TGTGCCTGGAGGGACAATTCTGGAAACACCATATATTTT
CAWRDNSGNTIYF
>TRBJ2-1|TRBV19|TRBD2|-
TGTGCCAGTAGTTGCGGGGGACTACCCCTCTACAATGAGCAGTTCTTC
CASSCGGLPLYNEQFF
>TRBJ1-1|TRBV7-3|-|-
TGTGCCAGCAGCCCAACCAGGGGAACTGAAGCTTTCTTT
CASSPTRGTEAFF
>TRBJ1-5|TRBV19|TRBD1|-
TGTGCCAGTAGTATAACCCTCGGACAGGGGAGCAATCAGCCCCAGCATTTT
CASSITLGQGSNQPQHF
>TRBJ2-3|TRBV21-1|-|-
TGTGCCAGCAGCAAAGGATTCAAGGGCGAGGGAGATACGCAGTATTTT
CASSKGFKGEGDTQYF
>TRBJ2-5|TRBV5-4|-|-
TGTGCCAGCAGCTTCCGGGGGTCGGAGACCCAGTACTTC
CASSFRGSETQYF
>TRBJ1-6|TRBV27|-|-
TGTGCCATCTACGGGGTCTGCCCCTATAATTCACCCCTCCACTTT
CAIYGVCPYNSPLHF
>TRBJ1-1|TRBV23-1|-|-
TGCGCCAGCAGACGGGACACCTACACTGAAGCTTTCTTT
CASRRDTYTEAFF
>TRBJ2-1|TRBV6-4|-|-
TGTGCCAGCAGCGCGGACTCGGCCAATGAGCAGTTCTTC
CASSADSANEQFF
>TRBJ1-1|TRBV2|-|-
TGTGCCAGCAGTGATTGGCCTGAAGCTTTCTTT
CASSDWPEAFF
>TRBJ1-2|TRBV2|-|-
TGTGCCAGCATTATCGTTGGGAGTGACTACACCTTC
CASIIVGSDYTF
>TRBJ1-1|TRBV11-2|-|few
TGTGCCAGCAGCTTAGGCCCAGGGGCCACTGAAGCTTTCTTT
CASSLGPGATEAFF
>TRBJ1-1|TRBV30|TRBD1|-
TGTGCCTGGAGGACAGGGTTGGACACTGAAGCTTTCTTT
CAWRTGLDTEAFF
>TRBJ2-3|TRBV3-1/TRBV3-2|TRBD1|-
TGTGCCAGCAGCCCGGGACAGGGGGCGTCAGATACGCAGTATTTT
CASSPGQGASDTQYF
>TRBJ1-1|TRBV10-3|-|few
TGTGCCTCCGCCGCCGGGAACACTGAAGCTTTCTTT
CASAAGNTEAFF
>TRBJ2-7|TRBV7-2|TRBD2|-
TGTGCCAGCAGCTTAGCGCACACTAGCGGGGGCTACGAGCAGTACTTC
CASSLAHTSGGYEQYF
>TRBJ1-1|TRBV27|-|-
TGTGCCAGCCGAGGGACATTGAACACTGAAGCTTTCTTT
CASRGTLNTEAFF
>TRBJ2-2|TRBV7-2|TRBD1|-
TGTGCCAGCCGGGACAGGGCTACCGGGGAGCTGTTTTTT
CASRDRATGELFF
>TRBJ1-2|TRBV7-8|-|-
TGTGCCAGCAGCTACTCGGACAGCGCTGGCTACACCTTC
CASSYSDSAGYTF